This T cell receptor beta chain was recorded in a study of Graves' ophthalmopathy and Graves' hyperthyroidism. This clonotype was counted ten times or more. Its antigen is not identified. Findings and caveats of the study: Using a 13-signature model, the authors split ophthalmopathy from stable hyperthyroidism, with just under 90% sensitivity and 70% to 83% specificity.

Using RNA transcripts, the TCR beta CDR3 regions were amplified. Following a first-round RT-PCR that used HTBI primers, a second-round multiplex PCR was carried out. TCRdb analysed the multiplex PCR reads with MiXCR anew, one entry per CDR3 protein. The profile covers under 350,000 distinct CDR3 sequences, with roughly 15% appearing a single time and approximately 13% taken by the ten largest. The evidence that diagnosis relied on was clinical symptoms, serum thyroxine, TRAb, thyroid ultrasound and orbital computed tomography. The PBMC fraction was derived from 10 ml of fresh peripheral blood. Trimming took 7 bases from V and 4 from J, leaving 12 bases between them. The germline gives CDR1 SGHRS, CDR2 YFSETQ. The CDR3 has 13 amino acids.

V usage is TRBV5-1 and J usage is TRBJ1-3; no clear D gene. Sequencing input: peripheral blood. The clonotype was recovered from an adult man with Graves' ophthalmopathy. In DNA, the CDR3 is TGCGCCAGCGGGATTGGTGGCGGAAACACCATATATTTT. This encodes CASGIGGGNTIYF. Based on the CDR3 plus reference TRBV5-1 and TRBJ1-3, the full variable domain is KAGVTQTPRYLIKTRGQQVTLSCSPISGHRSVSWYQQTPGQGLQFLFEYFSETQRNKGNFPGRFSGRQFSNSRSEMNVSTLELGDSALYLCASGIGGGNTIYFGEGSWLTVV.